This TCR beta chain was obtained from a study of human T cells and chemical hapten exposure. Unique molecular identifiers were attached to individual cDNA molecules during library preparation. TCRdb re-called the 5' RACE reads with MiXCR, one entry per CDR3 protein. The sample lists some 78,000 distinct CDR3 sequences; approximately 8% were seen once. J was trimmed by 9 bases and V by 5 bases; bases with no gene match: 4. The CDR3 extends over 14 amino acids. CDR1 is DFQATT and CDR2 is SNEGSKA in the germline V gene (reference sequence). Researchers extracted total RNA from unfractionated whole blood.

This chain uses TRBV20-1 with TRBJ2-1, with 16 bases matching TRBD2. The receptor was derived from a male donor in good health. CDR3 in amino acids: CSAPGLAGGGEQFF. CDR3 coding DNA: TGCAGTGCTCCGGGACTAGCGGGAGGGGGTGAGCAGTTCTTC.